The 17 T cell receptor beta chains given below trace back to one sample, sequenced in a study of cytomegalovirus exposure and HLA in healthy donors. PCR was performed using 60 Vbeta and 13 Jbeta primers. Clones were read by immunoSEQ multiplex PCR, and TCRdb kept only the in-frame ones, dropping some. This sample contains approximately 110,000 clones. Source material: PBMCs. The receptor set was obtained from a man in his forties or fifties in good health and CMV-seronegative.

This chain links TRBV5-4 with TRBJ2-6, with TRBD1 identical over 10 bases. The CDR3 has 18 residues. Germline CDR1 is SGHNT and CDR2 is YYREEE (reference sequence). V shed 4 bases, J shed 1 base, and the junction held 8 bases outside the gene matches. The CDR3 here is CASSGRQGAPSGANVLTF. CDR3 DNA: TGTGCCAGCAGCGGTAGACAGGGGGCGCCTTCTGGGGCCAACGTCCTGACTTTC.

V is TRBV5-6 and J is TRBJ2-2; no firm D call. CDR3 length equals 14 residues. Germline values: CDR1 SGHDT, CDR2 YYEEEE. Between the trimmed V and J ends, which lost 0 bases and 4 bases, there was a span of 7 bases. The CDR3 spells CASSLALITGELFF. The DNA of the CDR3 is TGTGCCAGCAGCTTGGCTCTTATCACCGGGGAGCTGTTTTTT. Full variable domain (remainder filled in from reference TRBV5-6 and TRBJ2-2): DAGVTQSPTHLIKTRGQQVTLRCSPKSGHDTVSWYQQALGQGPQFIFQYYEEEERQRGNFPDRFSGHQFPNYSSELNVNALLLGDSALYLCASSLALITGELFFGEGSRLTVL.

The chain joins TRBV9 to TRBJ2-2, with 7 bases matching TRBD2. Germline CDR1 reads SGDLS; CDR2 reads YYNGEE. V was pared by 0 bases and J by 8 bases, with 7 bases of the junction left unmatched. This CDR3 is 15 amino acids long. CDR3 sequence (DNA): TGTGCCAGCAGCGTAGTTGGTAGCGGGTTTGGGGAGCTGTTTTTT. Its translation is CASSVVGSGFGELFF. Using reference TRBV9 and TRBJ2-2 for the parts outside the CDR3, the full variable domain is DSGVTQTPKHLITATGQRVTLRCSPRSGDLSVYWYQQSLDQGLQFLIQYYNGEERAKGNILERFSAQQFPDLHSELNLSSLELGDSALYFCASSVVGSGFGELFFGEGSRLTVL.

The rearrangement uses TRBV7-9 and TRBJ1-1; D might be TRBD1 (5 bases). Between the trimmed V and J ends, which lost 4 bases and 0 bases, there was a span of 9 bases. Per germline, CDR1 SEHNR and CDR2 FQNEAQ (reference sequence). The CDR3 is 14 amino acids. The CDR3 here is CASSSRGVNTEAFF. The CDR3 nucleotides read TGTGCCAGCAGCTCCCGGGGGGTGAACACTGAAGCTTTCTTT.

V gene TRBV11-2 combines with J gene TRBJ2-7, with D perhaps TRBD2 (6 bases). Germline assignment: CDR1 SGHAT and CDR2 FQNNGV. There are 12 residues in the CDR3. V gave up 5 bases and J gave up 4 bases, with 9 bases separating them. CDR3 coding DNA: TGTGCCAGCAGCCGCGGGGCATACGAGCAGTACTTC. Translating it yields CASSRGAYEQYF. Looking up the rest from reference TRBV11-2 and TRBJ2-7 gives the full variable domain: EAGVAQSPRYKIIEKRQSVAFWCNPISGHATLYWYQQILGQGPKLLIQFQNNGVVDDSQLPKDRFSAERLKGVDSTLKIQPAKLEDSAVYLCASSRGAYEQYFGPGTRLTVT.

The genes are TRBV25-1 and TRBJ2-5, with D hard to call. The end of the DNA is better explained by TRBJ2-7, so the J call may be wrong. Per the germline V gene, CDR1 is MGHDK and CDR2 is SYGVNS. The CDR3 runs 18 residues. The CDR3 region has the DNA TGTGCCAGCAGTGAATATACGTTGATAGAGGCACCCTCCTACGAGCAGTACTTC. Translated, it gives CASSEYTLIEAPSYEQYF.

The CDR3 loop is CASSPKGQGYEQYF. The CDR3 DNA reads as TGTGCCAGCTCACCTAAGGGACAGGGGTACGAGCAGTACTTC. V is TRBV18 and J is TRBJ2-7; 10 bases align to TRBD1. The ends lost 3 bases at V and 4 bases at J; junction bases unmatched: 3. The CDR3 length is 14 residues. Germline CDR1 is KGHSH and CDR2 is LQKENI.

CDR3 in DNA: TGTGCCAGCTCCTCCGGTACCCCAGATACGCAGTATTTT. This encodes CASSSGTPDTQYF. The J gene is TRBJ2-3, the V gene TRBV18; the D is unclear. CDR1 is KGHSH and CDR2 is LQKENI in the germline V gene. V was clipped by 6 bases and J by 4 bases, with 11 bases between them. The CDR3 loop spans 13 amino acids.

The V call is TRBV10-3, the J call TRBJ2-7; possible D gene TRBD1, 6 bases. V gave up 7 bases and J gave up 0 bases, with 16 bases separating them. The CDR3 runs 15 residues. The germline V gene encodes CDR1 ENHRY and CDR2 SYGVKD. CDR3 protein: CAIKRTQGSSYEQYF. The CDR3 DNA sequence: TGTGCCATCAAGAGGACCCAGGGGAGCTCCTACGAGCAGTACTTC.

The chain carries TRBV11-2 and TRBJ2-3, with D possibly being TRBD2 (5 bases). Germline V gene sequence: CDR1 SGHAT, CDR2 FQNNGV. V was cut by 6 bases and J by 4 bases, with 17 bases left in between. This CDR3 has 15 residues. The CDR3 loop is CASRGSPWGSDTQYF. The CDR3 bases are TGTGCCAGCAGGGGGAGTCCTTGGGGATCAGATACGCAGTATTTT. Combining the CDR3 with reference TRBV11-2 and TRBJ2-3 gives the whole variable domain EAGVAQSPRYKIIEKRQSVAFWCNPISGHATLYWYQQILGQGPKLLIQFQNNGVVDDSQLPKDRFSAERLKGVDSTLKIQPAKLEDSAVYLCASRGSPWGSDTQYFGPGTRLTVL.

The chain joins TRBV28 to TRBJ2-5; 9 bases line up with TRBD1. Germline CDR1 and CDR2: MDHEN and SYDVKM. The junction had 7 bases not matched to a gene; V was cut back by 5 bases and J by 3 bases. CDR3 length: 15 amino acids. This CDR3 reads CASSTRDRVEETQYF. The CDR3 nucleotides are TGTGCCAGCAGTACCCGGGACAGGGTCGAAGAGACCCAGTACTTC.

J is TRBJ2-5 and V is TRBV4-1; 10 bases match TRBD1. The CDR3 contains 21 residues. Germline V gene lookup returns CDR1 MGHRA and CDR2 YSYEKL. The trim removed 4 bases at V and 7 bases at J, leaving 27 bases unmatched. Here the CDR3 DNA reads TGCGCCAGCAGCCCAAGTCAACGGGGACAGGGGACGACTAGCGCTCTGGGGACCCAGTACTTC. Protein product: CASSPSQRGQGTTSALGTQYF.

V usage is TRBV6-5 and J usage is TRBJ2-5; the match to TRBD1 covers 9 bases. The CDR3 length is 15 residues. CDR1 is MNHEY and CDR2 is SVGAGI in the germline V gene. V dropped 6 bases and J dropped 4; count of bases not matched to a gene: 9. The CDR3 DNA reads TGTGCCAGCAGCCGTGGGGGACAGGGAGGAGAGACCCAGTACTTC. It is translated as CASSRGGQGGETQYF.

This chain uses TRBV7-9 with TRBJ2-3; D uncertain. V was shortened by 1 base and J by 0 bases, with 5 bases between the two germline ends. Germline V gives CDR1 SEHNR, CDR2 FQNEAQ (reference sequence). The CDR3 has 14 amino acids. CDR3 DNA: TGTGCCAGCAGCTTAGTAGTCAGCACAGATACGCAGTATTTT. This codes for CASSLVVSTDTQYF.

Concerning this clone: The sample carries other DNA sequences with the same CDR3. The V and J genes are TRBV7-9 and TRBJ2-7, with D unresolved. The V and J ends lost 3 bases and 2 bases respectively, with 8 bases between them. This CDR3 region has 13 residues. From germline, CDR1 is SEHNR and CDR2 FQNEAQ (reference sequence). CDR3 region: CASSLETAYEQYF. In DNA, the CDR3 is TGTGCCAGCAGCTTGGAGACCGCCTACGAGCAGTACTTC.

The chain is built from TRBV7-6 and TRBJ1-1; D call uncertain. V lost 7 bases to trimming and J lost 5 bases, with 23 bases between them. Germline V gene lookup returns CDR1 SGHVS and CDR2 FNYEAQ. The CDR3 is made up of 16 amino acids. In DNA, the CDR3 is TGTGCCAGCACCTTCCCCTTTAAAAAACAGTCTACTGAAGCTTTCTTT. This encodes CASTFPFKKQSTEAFF.

The J gene is TRBJ2-5, the V gene TRBV29-1; a weak D match, TRBD2 (5 bases). The CDR3 is made up of 13 amino acids. Germline values: CDR1 SQVTM, CDR2 ANQGSEA. Deletions cut 7 bases from V and 7 bases from J, with 19 bases between. CDR3 region: CSETGLPAGTQYF. In DNA, the CDR3 is TGCAGCGAGACGGGTCTCCCTGCGGGGACCCAGTACTTC. The full variable domain, its missing parts supplied by reference TRBV29-1 and TRBJ2-5, is SAVISQKPSRDICQRGTSLTIQCQVDSQVTMMFWYRQQPGQSLTLIATANQGSEATYESGFVIDKFPISRPNLTFSTLTVSNMSPEDSSIYLCSETGLPAGTQYFGPGTRLLVL.